These 16 T cell receptor beta chains originate from one sample sequenced in a study of T-cell reconstitution after alpha-beta-depleted transplantation in children. Unique molecular identifiers were incorporated into the prepared TCRbeta library. A single record per CDR3 protein comes from TCRdb applying MiXCR to the PCR reads. The sample carries just under 550,000 distinct CDR3 sequences, 15% to 20% recorded once. The sample in question was PBMCs from the stem cell graft donor, obtained from the stem cell graft. The receptors were sampled from a human donor who donated a stem cell graft to a child with acute lymphoblastic leukemia.

This clonotype has just one count. A read error is likely, as this CDR3 ends without the conserved phenylalanine or tryptophan. This sequence joins TRBV20-1 and TRBJ1-1; no definite D call. Per the germline V gene, CDR1 is DFQATT and CDR2 is SNEGSKA (reference sequence). V was trimmed by 2 bases and J by 1 base, leaving 8 bases between them. This CDR3 spans 13 amino acids. Here the CDR3 DNA reads TGCAGTGCTAGATGTGGCTGGAACACTGAAGCTTTCTTG. As protein: CSARCGWNTEAFL.

DNA for the CDR3: TGTGCCAGTAGTCATCAAAACCCTAGCGAAACGAACACCGGGGAGCTGTTTTTT. It encodes CASSHQNPSETNTGELFF. The chain is built from TRBV11-2 and TRBJ2-2, with D possibly TRBD2 on 6 matching bases. Looked up from germline, CDR1 is SGHAT and CDR2 is FQNNGV. V was trimmed by 9 bases and J by 0 bases, leaving 23 bases between them. This CDR3 region has 18 residues.

The chain couples TRBV5-1 to TRBJ2-5; the D call may be TRBD1 or TRBD2 (5 bases each). There are 14 residues in the CDR3. The germline gives CDR1 SGHRS, CDR2 YFSETQ. V shed 1 base and J shed 4 bases, with 11 bases lying between them. CDR3 sequence reads: CASSLLGTTETQYF. CDR3 nucleotides: TGCGCCAGCAGCTTGTTAGGGACGACAGAGACCCAGTACTTC.

V and J are TRBV20-1 and TRBJ2-1; TRBD2 aligns across 11 bases. The CDR3 is made up of 15 amino acids. CDR1 DFQATT and CDR2 SNEGSKA come from the germline V gene (reference sequence). With V trimmed by 2 bases and J by 6 bases, 6 bases remained unmatched. This chain's CDR3 is CSARHFGTSGNEQFF. The CDR3, as DNA: TGCAGTGCTAGACACTTTGGGACTAGCGGCAATGAGCAGTTCTTC.

J is TRBJ2-7 and V is TRBV20-1, with 11 bases lining up with TRBD2. Germline V gene lookup returns CDR1 DFQATT and CDR2 SNEGSKA (reference sequence). The V segment lost 6 bases and the J segment 3 bases; nucleotides outside the gene matches: 7. The CDR3 has 14 amino acids. Here the CDR3 DNA reads TGCAGTGCCGCCTCTAGCGGGAGGATCTACGAGCAGTACTTC. The encoded protein is CSAASSGRIYEQYF.

This clonotype was observed a handful of times. The chain employs TRBV12-3 or TRBV12-4 and TRBJ2-2; D is unclear. The CDR3 length is 15 residues. Trimming stripped 3 bases from V and 9 bases from J, with 17 bases between. The CDR3: CASSFALTTQRELFF. Written as DNA, the CDR3 is TGTGCCAGCAGTTTCGCCCTGACCACGCAAAGGGAGCTGTTTTTT.

This clonotype has more than one count but fewer than ten. The chain is built from TRBV29-1 and TRBJ1-4, with 7 bases fitting TRBD1. Looked up from germline, CDR1 is SQVTM and CDR2 is ANQGSEA. Trimming took 6 bases from V and 7 from J; bases not matched to a gene: 5. CDR3 length: 12 residues. The CDR3 reads CSVEGASEKLFF. As DNA, the CDR3 is TGCAGCGTGGAGGGGGCGAGTGAAAAACTGTTTTTT.

CDR3 in amino acids: CASSAAANTEAFF. In nucleotides, the CDR3 is TGCGCCAGCAGCGCTGCAGCGAACACTGAAGCTTTCTTT. The chain is built from TRBV5-1 and TRBJ1-1, with unresolved D. The CDR3 runs to 13 residues. CDR1 and CDR2 from the germline V gene are SGHRS and YFSETQ. Between the trimmed V and J ends, which lost 4 bases and 1 base, there was a span of 8 bases. The full variable domain, in which reference TRBV5-1 and TRBJ1-1 provide the parts outside the CDR3, is KAGVTQTPRYLIKTRGQQVTLSCSPISGHRSVSWYQQTPGQGLQFLFEYFSETQRNKGNFPGRFSGRQFSNSRSEMNVSTLELGDSALYLCASSAAANTEAFFGQGTRLTVV.

The rearrangement links TRBV20-1 to TRBJ2-1, with 7 positions matching TRBD2. Germline V gene data show CDR1 as DFQATT and CDR2 as SNEGSKA (reference sequence). Trimming took 3 bases from V and 3 from J; bases not matched to a gene: 17. CDR3 length: 18 amino acids. CDR3: CSASPSTPLAEGYNEQFF. CDR3 nucleotide sequence: TGCAGTGCTAGCCCATCTACTCCTCTAGCGGAGGGCTACAATGAGCAGTTCTTC.

This clonotype appeared a few times. This rearrangement joins TRBV7-9 to TRBJ2-1; D remains unclear. V dropped 0 bases and J dropped 12 bases, with 9 bases sitting between them. The CDR3 totals 12 residues. The germline gives CDR1 SEHNR, CDR2 FQNEAQ (reference sequence). CDR3 nucleotides: TGTGCCAGCAGCTTAGCCCCCCCGGGGCAGTTCTTC. This sequence encodes CASSLAPPGQFF.

The chain joins TRBV7-8 to TRBJ1-6; no definite D call. Trimming removed 3 bases at V and 5 bases at J, with 8 bases between. CDR1 and CDR2 (germline): SGHVS, FQNEAQ. The CDR3 totals 14 residues. The DNA for the CDR3 is TGTGCCAGCAGCTTTGGTCGTGATAATTCACCCCTCCACTTT. Protein sequence: CASSFGRDNSPLHF.

This clonotype was seen more than once but under ten times. The chain combines TRBV5-1 with TRBJ2-4, with 9 bases lining up with TRBD2. Germline V CDR1 and CDR2: SGHRS, YFSETQ. J gave up 9 bases and V 3 bases, and 13 bases lay outside the gene matches. The CDR3 covers 16 residues. The CDR3 sequence: CASSSAGGPEWGIQYF. Written as DNA, the CDR3 is TGCGCCAGCAGCTCGGCGGGAGGGCCCGAGTGGGGCATTCAGTACTTC.

This clonotype has a handful of counts. This sequence joins TRBV12-3 or TRBV12-4 and TRBJ2-1; 10 bases are a match to TRBD2. This CDR3 has 14 amino acids. With V trimmed by 6 bases and J by 13 bases, 12 bases remained unmatched. The DNA for the CDR3 is TGTGCCAGCAGGCCTGGGTCTAGCGGGAGAAACCAGTTCTTC. It is translated as CASRPGSSGRNQFF.

This clonotype was found a few times. V is TRBV29-1 and J is TRBJ2-7; D is uncertain. The CDR3 spans 13 residues. Germline values: CDR1 SQVTM, CDR2 ANQGSEA. Trimming stripped 3 bases from V and 2 bases from J, with 11 bases between. CDR3 protein: CSVEGKTAYEQYF. DNA for the CDR3: TGCAGCGTTGAGGGGAAGACCGCCTACGAGCAGTACTTC.

This clonotype was detected only a few times. The V gene is TRBV5-6, the J gene TRBJ2-7; no definite D call. CDR3 length: 15 amino acids. Germline CDR1 is SGHDT and CDR2 is YYEEEE. Trimming pared 3 bases from V and 5 bases from J, leaving 18 bases between. This CDR3 reads CASSSGPFEGHEQYF. The DNA of the CDR3 is TGTGCCAGCAGCTCCGGGCCCTTTGAAGGCCACGAGCAGTACTTC.

This clonotype was counted a single time. J is TRBJ2-7 and V is TRBV19; a possible D gene is TRBD1 (5 bases). Trimming shortened V by 3 bases and J by 2 bases, and 8 bases separated the two germline ends. Germline CDR1 reads LNHDA; CDR2 reads SQIVND (reference sequence). The CDR3 covers 13 residues. CDR3 bases: TGTGCCAGTAGTATGGACAAGACCTACGAGCAGTACTTC. Its translation is CASSMDKTYEQYF.